This note documents a single TCR beta chain sequence. This specimen comes from a study of CD8 T cells in Susac syndrome. CD8+ and CD4+ T cells circulating in blood were sequenced for TCR beta. Controls were drawn from healthy donors and were matched for age and sex. TEMRA cells were FACS-enriched, and CD8+ and CD4+ T cells were isolated negatively. RNA, at roughly 0.45 to 1 ug, was reverse transcribed with random hexamers. Amplification of the TCR beta CDR3 was carried out by immunoSEQ multiplex PCR, which spanned a total of 54 Vbeta and 13 Jbeta segments. In TCRdb, the immunoSEQ multiplex PCR reads were re-called with MiXCR into one record per CDR3 protein. Of about 190,000 distinct CDR3 sequences in the sample, approximately 93% were seen once. The CDR3 has 17 amino acids. V dropped 5 bases and J dropped 4; count of bases not matched to a gene: 8. CDR1 MNHEY and CDR2 SVGEGT come from the germline V gene.

The chain joins TRBV6-2 or TRBV6-3 to TRBJ2-2; 12 bases align to TRBD1. Sequenced material: CD4+ T cells from PBMCs. This TCR came from a human donor in good health. The CDR3 DNA sequence: TGTGCCAGCAGTCTCCGGGACAGGGGGCGAGTCACCGGGGAGCTGTTTTTT. Protein product: CASSLRDRGRVTGELFF.